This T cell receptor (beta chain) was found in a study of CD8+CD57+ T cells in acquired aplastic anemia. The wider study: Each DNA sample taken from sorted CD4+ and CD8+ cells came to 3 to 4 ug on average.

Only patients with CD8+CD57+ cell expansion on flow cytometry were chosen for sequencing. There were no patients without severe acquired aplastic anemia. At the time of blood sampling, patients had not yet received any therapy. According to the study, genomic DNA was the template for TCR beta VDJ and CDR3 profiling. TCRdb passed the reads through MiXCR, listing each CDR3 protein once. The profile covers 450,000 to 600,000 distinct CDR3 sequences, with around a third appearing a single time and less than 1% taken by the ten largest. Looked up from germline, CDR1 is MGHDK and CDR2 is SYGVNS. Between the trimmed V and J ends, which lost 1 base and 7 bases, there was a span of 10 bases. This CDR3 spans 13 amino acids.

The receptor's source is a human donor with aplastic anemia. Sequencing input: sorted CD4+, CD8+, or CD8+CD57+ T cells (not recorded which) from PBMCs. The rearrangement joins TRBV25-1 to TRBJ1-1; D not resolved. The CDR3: CASSEFPRGEAFF. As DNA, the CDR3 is TGTGCCAGCAGTGAATTCCCCCGGGGTGAAGCTTTCTTT. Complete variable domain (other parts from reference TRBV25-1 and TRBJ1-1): EADIYQTPRYLVIGTGKKITLECSQTMGHDKMYWYQQDPGMELHLIHYSYGVNSTEKGDLSSESTVSRIRTEHFPLTLESARPSHTSQYLCASSEFPRGEAFFGQGTRLTVV.